Shown below are 20 T cell receptor beta chains from a single sample sequenced in a study of blood T cells in healthy people across ages. PCR was performed a second time for roughly 6 to 12 cycles using a sample-barcoded 5' primer and a J-beta primer mix. TCRdb recomputed calls from the 5' RACE reads with MiXCR, one row per CDR3 protein. The sample lists about 670,000 distinct CDR3 sequences, less than 45% occurring once. Material: blood. The origin of the receptors is a man at least 80 years old in good health.

In this sample, this clonotype turned up many times. The V gene is TRBV3-1, the J gene TRBJ2-1; 8 bases agree with TRBD2. With 1 base clipped from V and 4 bases from J, the junction kept 6 bases outside the gene matches. The CDR3 consists of 16 residues. Germline V gene lookup returns CDR1 LGHDT and CDR2 YNNKEL (reference sequence). The CDR3 protein is CASSQGSAGVYNEQFF. Here the CDR3 DNA reads TGTGCCAGCAGCCAAGGATCAGCGGGGGTATACAATGAGCAGTTCTTC.

On this clonotype itself: Given the absence of the conserved phenylalanine or tryptophan at the CDR3 end, a read error is likely. Because the CDR3's place on the DNA is in doubt, the DNA is left out and the CDR3 is given as listed by TCRdb. The rearrangement uses TRBV4-3 and TRBJ2-1; the table's TRBD2 call for D was not verified on the DNA. The CDR3 sequence runs 18 residues, both termini included. Looked up from germline, CDR1 is LGHNA and CDR2 is YSLEER. This CDR3 is CASSQDGTPMGGGYTFGS.

This clonotype was found a few times. This rearrangement joins TRBV29-1 to TRBJ1-1, with a weak D call TRBD1 (5 bases). The germline V gene has CDR1 SQVTM and CDR2 ANQGSEA. Deletions cut 0 bases from V and 3 bases from J, with 14 bases between. There are 15 residues in the CDR3. The CDR3: CSVEDPHLGDTEAFF. In DNA, the CDR3 is TGCAGCGTTGAAGATCCACACCTGGGGGACACTGAAGCTTTCTTT.

This clonotype was seen repeatedly, ten times or more. V gene TRBV7-2 combines with J gene TRBJ1-2; no clear D. The CDR3 extends over 12 amino acids. Germline V gene lookup returns CDR1 SGHTA and CDR2 FQGNSA. V shed 5 bases and J shed 7 bases, with 11 bases lying between them. CDR3 protein: CASSPGSVGYTF. CDR3 sequence (DNA): TGTGCCAGCAGCCCTGGATCTGTTGGCTACACCTTC.

This clonotype was seen more than once but under ten times. The chain uses TRBV27 and TRBJ2-7; 10 nucleotides agree with TRBD1. Germline loops: CDR1 MNHEY, CDR2 SMNVEV (reference sequence). The ends lost 5 bases at V and 4 bases at J; junction bases unmatched: 14. The CDR3 has 17 amino acids. CDR3 in DNA: TGTGCCAGCAGTCCGGGGTCCCTCCCGGGACAGGGGTACGAGCAGTACTTC. Translated: CASSPGSLPGQGYEQYF.

This clonotype showed up just a few times. This chain links TRBV4-1 with TRBJ2-3; D not resolved. The CDR3 consists of 14 residues. V dropped 3 bases and J dropped 5 bases, with 12 bases sitting between them. The germline CDR1 and CDR2 sequences are MGHRA and YSYEKL. The CDR3 is CASSQTRTIDTQYF. The CDR3 DNA reads TGCGCCAGCAGCCAGACTCGGACCATAGATACGCAGTATTTT.

J is TRBJ2-1 and V is TRBV6-1, with 7 positions matching TRBD1. The ends lost 2 bases at V and 4 bases at J; junction bases unmatched: 2. CDR3 size: 14 residues. CDR1 is MNHNS and CDR2 is SASEGT in the germline V gene. CDR3 nucleotide sequence: TGTGCCAGCAGTGAAAGGACAGGATACAATGAGCAGTTCTTC. This codes for CASSERTGYNEQFF.

The chain couples TRBV20-1 to TRBJ2-5, with 9 bases identical to TRBD1. With the DNA end fitting TRBJ2-7 better, the J assignment may be wrong. Per germline, CDR1 DFQATT and CDR2 SNEGSKA (reference sequence). The CDR3 extends over 12 amino acids. The CDR3 sequence is CSATTGGYEQYF. The DNA of the CDR3 is TGCAGTGCAACGACAGGGGGTTACGAGCAGTACTTC.

The chain has TRBV11-2 and TRBJ2-7; perhaps TRBD2 as D (5 bases). V lost 5 bases and J lost 7, with 12 bases in between. Germline lookup yields CDR1 SGHAT and CDR2 FQNNGV. The length of the CDR3 is 12 residues. CDR3 nucleotide sequence: TGTGCCAGCAGCCCACAGAGGAGGGAGCAGTACTTC. Its protein product is CASSPQRREQYF. The full variable domain, in which reference TRBV11-2 and TRBJ2-7 provide the parts outside the CDR3, is EAGVAQSPRYKIIEKRQSVAFWCNPISGHATLYWYQQILGQGPKLLIQFQNNGVVDDSQLPKDRFSAERLKGVDSTLKIQPAKLEDSAVYLCASSPQRREQYFGPGTRLTVT.

The chain has TRBV6-5 and TRBJ1-2, with TRBD1 matching over 8 bases. From germline, CDR1 is MNHEY and CDR2 SVGAGI. The CDR3 is 14 amino acids. V was clipped by 6 bases and J by 8 bases; unmatched bases: 11. The DNA for the CDR3 is TGTGCCAGCAGCGACCGACAGGGGCTGAGAGGCTACACCTTC. This encodes CASSDRQGLRGYTF.

This clonotype showed up just a few times. This rearrangement joins TRBV3-1 to TRBJ1-2; 7 bases map to TRBD1. The junction had 7 bases not matched to a gene; V was cut back by 1 base and J by 8 bases. CDR3 length: 14 amino acids. The V gene's germline CDR1 is LGHDT and CDR2 YNNKEL (reference sequence). CDR3 in DNA: TGTGCCAGCAGCCAAGTCCAGGGGGTGGAGGGCTACACCTTC. This codes for CASSQVQGVEGYTF.

This clonotype showed up just a few times. The V and J genes are TRBV24-1 and TRBJ2-5; 7 bases align to TRBD1. CDR3 size: 14 residues. CDR1 is KGHDR and CDR2 is SFDVKD in the germline V gene. J gave up 5 bases and V 4 bases, and 6 bases lay outside the gene matches. The CDR3 loop is CATSDRRGTETQYF. For the CDR3, the DNA is TGTGCCACCAGTGACCGCAGGGGGACGGAGACCCAGTACTTC.

The chain recombines TRBV6-5 with TRBJ1-1; D possibly corresponds to TRBD1 (5 bases). CDR1 MNHEY and CDR2 SVGAGI come from the germline V gene. Trimming removed 3 bases at V and 1 base at J, with 15 bases between. This CDR3 contains 16 residues. The CDR3 here is CASSYLPGRGNTEAFF. CDR3 sequence (DNA): TGTGCCAGCAGTTATTTACCGGGGAGGGGGAACACTGAAGCTTTCTTT.

This chain connects TRBV6-2 or TRBV6-3 to TRBJ2-3; D unclear. This CDR3 spans 14 amino acids. The germline CDR1 and CDR2 sequences are MNHEY and SVGEGT. V lost 0 bases, J lost 2 bases, and 6 bases lay in between. For the CDR3, the DNA is TGTGCCAGCAGTTACTCGATCCACACAGATACGCAGTATTTT. It yields the protein CASSYSIHTDTQYF.

In regard to this clonotype: Mismatch with germline at one junction end may stem from a read error. The chain recombines TRBV18 with TRBJ2-7; 10 positions agree with TRBD1. The germline gives CDR1 KGHSH, CDR2 LQKENI. The CDR3 sequence is 16 residues long. CDR3 region: CANSPKGQGSSYEQYF. In DNA form, the CDR3 reads TGTGCCAACTCACCAAAGGGACAGGGGTCCTCCTACGAGCAGTACTTC.

The rearrangement links TRBV2 to TRBJ2-3; tentatively, D is TRBD1 (6 bases). This CDR3 is 13 amino acids long. Deletions cut 6 bases from V and 2 bases from J, with 9 bases between. In germline, CDR1 is SNHLY, CDR2 FYNNEI. CDR3 amino acids: CASRQGYTDTQYF. The CDR3 DNA sequence: TGTGCCAGCAGACAGGGTTACACAGATACGCAGTATTTT.

This clonotype was seen at least ten times. The chain uses TRBV7-2 and TRBJ2-7; 10 bases line up with TRBD2. Germline CDR1 SGHTA, CDR2 FQGNSA. J was trimmed by 4 bases and V by 4 bases; bases with no gene match: 7. The CDR3 totals 15 residues. CDR3 residues: CASSSASGGFYEQYF. Here the CDR3 DNA reads TGTGCCAGCAGCTCTGCTAGCGGGGGTTTTTACGAGCAGTACTTC.

The V call is TRBV20-1, the J call TRBJ2-6, with D perhaps assigned TRBD1 or TRBD2 (5 bases each). Trimming stripped 7 bases from V and 1 base from J, with 14 bases between. Germline assignment: CDR1 DFQATT and CDR2 SNEGSKA (reference sequence). The CDR3 is 15 residues long. The CDR3 sequence: CSVVRGASGANVLTF. Here the CDR3 DNA reads TGCAGTGTCGTCCGAGGGGCGTCTGGGGCCAACGTCCTGACTTTC.

The chain is built from TRBV3-1 and TRBJ2-7; D uncertain. Germline CDR1 LGHDT, CDR2 YNNKEL (reference sequence). The length of the CDR3 is 13 residues. With 1 base removed from V and 3 bases from J, the gap between germline ends came to 7 bases. The CDR3 sequence: CASSQGVVYEQYF. In DNA form, the CDR3 reads TGTGCCAGCAGCCAAGGAGTGGTCTACGAGCAGTACTTC.

This clonotype was counted only a few times. CDR3 sequence reads: CATSDRDRGADTQYF. CDR3 DNA: TGTGCCACCAGTGATAGGGACAGGGGAGCAGATACGCAGTATTTT. The chain employs TRBV24-1 and TRBJ2-3; TRBD1 agrees at 10 bases. Germline V gene data show CDR1 as KGHDR and CDR2 as SFDVKD. The CDR3 has 15 residues. Trimming at V came to 3 bases and at J to 4 bases, leaving 3 bases not matched to a gene.